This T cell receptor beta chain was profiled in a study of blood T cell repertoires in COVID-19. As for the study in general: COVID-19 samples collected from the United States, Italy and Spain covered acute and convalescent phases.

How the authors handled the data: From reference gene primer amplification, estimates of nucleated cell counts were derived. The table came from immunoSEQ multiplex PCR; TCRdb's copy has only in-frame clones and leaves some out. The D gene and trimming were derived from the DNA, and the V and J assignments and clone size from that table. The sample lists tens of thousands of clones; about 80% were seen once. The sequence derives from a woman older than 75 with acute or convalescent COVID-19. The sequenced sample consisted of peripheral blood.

The CDR3 spells CASSLGLAMETQYF. The CDR3 bases are TGTGCCAGCAGCTTGGGACTAGCGATGGAGACCCAGTACTTC. The chain carries TRBV5-4 and TRBJ2-5; 8 bases line up with TRBD2. CDR3 length equals 14 residues. Trimming at V came to 0 bases and at J to 5 bases, leaving 3 bases not matched to a gene. CDR1 SGHNT and CDR2 YYREEE come from the germline V gene (reference sequence). Variable domain in full (rest from reference TRBV5-4 and TRBJ2-5): ETGVTQSPTHLIKTRGQQVTLRCSSQSGHNTVSWYQQALGQGPQFIFQYYREEENGRGNFPPRFSGLQFPNYSSELNVNALELDDSALYLCASSLGLAMETQYFGPGTRLLVL.